This entry features one T cell receptor (beta chain) sequence. This clone was recorded once. The antigen it binds to is not known. Within one base of it there is no much larger clone, and no base qualities were kept. This entry belongs to a study of a mutant IDH1 vaccine in newly diagnosed glioma (dated by TCRdb to the early 2020s). Background on the whole study: Patients received eight vaccinations in weeks 1, 3, 5, 7, 11, 15, 19 and 23, corresponding to visits V03 through V10. For exploratory analyses, longitudinal TCRB deep sequencing was carried out in about two dozen treated patients wherever samples were available. Six visits were used for peripheral blood collection: V03 (baseline), V05, V07, V10, V12 and V13. Of the roughly 32 patients who were treated, 62.5% were male and approximately 38% were female, and the mean age was approximately 40 years. Before enrollment, patients had received standard therapy of radiotherapy alone, temozolomide alone, or radiochemotherapy with temozolomide; most received the combination. Vaccination began 4-6 weeks after radiotherapy alone, or alongside temozolomide cycles in the chemotherapy-containing groups. What the work shows at the level of the full study, not this receptor alone: Immune responses induced by the vaccine were seen in 93.3% of patients across multiple MHC alleles. Changes in the top peripheral T cell clonotypes picked up by TCRB sequencing did not appear to be linked to pseudoprogression. PBMC samples for TCRB deep sequencing were selected based on availability. The authors stated that sample limitations prevented analyses of patient blood samples from being reproduced.

The time point tag for this specimen amounts to: week 23, last vaccination. A 20-mer mutant IDH1 peptide at 300 micrograms in Montanide made up each vaccine dose, which was injected subcutaneously together with topical imiquimod. The donors had newly diagnosed IDH1-mutant astrocytomas of WHO grade 3 or 4 that showed loss of nuclear ATRX. The samples were drawn from NOA16, a multicentre, single-arm, open-label phase I trial in Germany that tested a mutant IDH1 peptide vaccine in humans for the first time. Genomic DNA for TCRB sequencing was isolated from EDTA blood with the DNeasy Blood and Tissue Kit. Libraries were prepared through the immunoSEQ multiplex PCR assay. Following the manufacturer's protocol, the hsTCRB Kit was used to amplify rearranged TCR beta chain sequences. Sequencing of TCRB libraries was carried out on an Illumina MiSeq. Per the source publication's procedure: The kit vendor's proprietary platform handled demultiplexing, trimming and gene mapping. The source is immuneACCESS, and TCRdb retained only in-frame sequences with V and J called. Part of the clones is not carried over; for the studies checked, unresolved V genes explain less than half of this, and the remainder is unexplained. The V and J calls and clone size come from that table; D and trimming were worked out from the DNA. Across this sample there are around 78,000 clones, with roughly 85% seen only once. 2% to 2.5% of the sample belongs to the ten largest clones.

This receptor was obtained from a man aged 30 to 39 with glioma. Some clones in this sample may be carry-over from other donors' samples. The material was PBMCs, obtained from a glioma patient whose treatment included an IDH1 peptide vaccine.

Read as DNA, the sequence is TGTGCCAGCAGTGAAGGAGGTTACAATCAGCCCCAGCATTTT. Translated, it gives CASSEGGYNQPQHF. The chain joins TRBV6-1 to TRBJ1-5; a confident D gene designation cannot be given. V is reduced by 1 base and J by 3 bases, leaving a spacing of 7 bases between them. In the germline V gene, CDR1 corresponds to MNHNS and CDR2 to SASEGT. The CDR3, from cysteine to phenylalanine, totals 14 residues. The entry retains the CDR3 DNA only, 42 bases that are in frame from base 1.